This TCR beta chain was recovered during a study of shared clonotypes between healthy human individuals. Background on the study: The plates for each donor numbered three CD4 naive, three CD4 memory, two CD8 naive and one CD8 memory.

Details on this clone: Antigen unknown.

Every subset's genomic DNA went evenly onto several immunoSEQ plates. The repertoire was sequenced with immunoSEQ multiplex PCR; TCRdb's copy has only in-frame clones and lacks some. The top ten hold approximately 1.5% of the sample, which has about a million clones, approximately 72% seen once. Study conclusions and caveats: The sampled material consisted only of blood, and tissue repertoires are likely to differ.

CDR3 size: 16 residues. V lost 4 bases to trimming and J lost 1 base, with 14 bases between them. Germline loops: CDR1 SGHNT, CDR2 YYREEE (reference sequence). The sequence derives from a young man in good health. The sample comprised memory CD4+ T cells sorted from blood. Subset noted: CD45RA-negative fraction. The genes are TRBV5-4 and TRBJ1-4, with D unclear. The CDR3 is CASSHRLTQTNEKLFF. In DNA, the CDR3 is TGTGCCAGCAGCCACCGGCTCACGCAAACTAATGAAAAACTGTTTTTT.